One sample yielded the 28 T cell receptor beta chains listed below, sequenced in a study of OX40 agonist ivuxolimab in advanced cancers. Sequencing was performed with immunoSEQ multiplex PCR; in TCRdb, only in-frame clones are kept and a portion is missing. The sample contains about 48,000 clones, more than 75% of which appear only once. Specimen: CD4+ or CD8+ T cells sorted from blood, collected in a trial of the OX40 agonist ivuxolimab. The receptors were gathered from an adult with an advanced solid tumor such as melanoma, head and neck, liver or kidney cancer.

The rearrangement joins TRBV29-1 to TRBJ1-2; weak D call: TRBD1 (6 bases). Germline V gene sequence: CDR1 SQVTM, CDR2 ANQGSEA. The CDR3 is made up of 13 amino acids. V was clipped by 6 bases and J by 2 bases, with 13 bases between them. CDR3: CSVGQSPNYGYTF. As DNA, the CDR3 is TGCAGCGTGGGACAAAGCCCGAACTATGGCTACACCTTC.

The V gene is TRBV5-1, the J gene TRBJ2-5, with no clear D. The CDR3 contains 13 residues. Germline V lookup: CDR1 SGHRS, CDR2 YFSETQ. Trimming took off 0 bases at V and 2 bases at J, with 5 bases between the two ends. The DNA for the CDR3 is TGCGCCAGCAGCTTGGTTCAACAAGAGACCCAGTACTTC. It encodes CASSLVQQETQYF.

The chain combines TRBV6-5 with TRBJ1-5; no reliable D call. This CDR3 is built from 13 residues. Per the germline V gene, CDR1 is MNHEY and CDR2 is SVGAGI. Deletions cut 2 bases from V and 5 bases from J, with 7 bases between. Here the CDR3 reads CASSYDGHQPQHF. The CDR3 bases are TGTGCCAGCAGTTACGACGGACATCAGCCCCAGCATTTT.

This clone was observed a single time. V gene TRBV5-4 combines with J gene TRBJ2-3; no firm D call. This CDR3 spans 16 amino acids. Germline V gives CDR1 SGHNT, CDR2 YYREEE (reference sequence). The V gene lost 1 base and the J gene lost 0 bases, with 12 bases spanning the gap. Written as DNA, the CDR3 is TGTGCCAGCAGCTTGATGGGGAAGGTTAGCACAGATACGCAGTATTTT. Protein product: CASSLMGKVSTDTQYF.

This chain connects TRBV4-1 to TRBJ2-1, with D maybe TRBD2 (6 bases). With 1 base removed from V and 0 bases from J, the gap between germline ends came to 10 bases. The CDR3 runs 16 residues. Per germline, CDR1 MGHRA and CDR2 YSYEKL. CDR3 loop: CASSQVGRRSYNEQFF. The DNA of the CDR3 is TGCGCCAGCAGCCAAGTGGGGAGGCGCTCCTACAATGAGCAGTTCTTC.

The chain joins TRBV6-1 to TRBJ1-2; 9 bases match TRBD1. CDR3 length equals 13 residues. The germline V gene encodes CDR1 MNHNS and CDR2 SASEGT. Losses at the gene ends were 6 bases for V and 4 bases for J; bases not matched to a gene: 3. The CDR3, as DNA: TGTGCCAGCAGAACGACAGGGGGCTATGGCTACACCTTC. Amino acid sequence: CASRTTGGYGYTF.

The table lists this clone with a count of one. The chain is built from TRBV5-1 and TRBJ2-5; 7 bases align to TRBD1. The CDR3 contains 15 residues. The V segment lost 3 bases and the J segment 5 bases; nucleotides outside the gene matches: 10. The germline V gene encodes CDR1 SGHRS and CDR2 YFSETQ. The CDR3 region is CASSSQGSLRETQYF. CDR3 bases: TGCGCCAGCAGCTCACAGGGGTCTCTTCGGGAGACCCAGTACTTC.

The CDR3 sequence is CASSLKGGNIQYF. CDR3 sequence (DNA): TGTGCCAGCAGCTTAAAGGGAGGAAACATTCAGTACTTC. The V call is TRBV5-6, the J call TRBJ2-4; possibly TRBD2 for D (6 bases). The CDR3 covers 13 residues. Germline V CDR1 and CDR2: SGHDT, YYEEEE. V lost 2 bases and J lost 6, with 9 bases in between.

DNA for the CDR3: TGTGCCAGCTCAGTGACAGGACCCTATGGCTACACCTTC. It specifies CASSVTGPYGYTF. The gene calls are TRBV18 and TRBJ1-2, with D perhaps matching TRBD1 (6 bases). The CDR3 loop spans 13 amino acids. V lost 5 bases and J 4 bases, leaving 11 bases between the germline ends. The germline CDR1 and CDR2 sequences are KGHSH and LQKENI. Combining the CDR3 with reference TRBV18 and TRBJ1-2 gives the whole variable domain NAGVMQNPRHLVRRRGQEARLRCSPMKGHSHVYWYRQLPEEGLKFMVYLQKENIIDESGMPKERFSAEFPKEGPSILRIQQVVRGDSAAYFCASSVTGPYGYTFGSGTRLTVV.

The chain links TRBV14 to TRBJ1-2, with D uncertain. Trimming pared 3 bases from V and 7 bases from J, leaving 12 bases between. The CDR3 loop spans 13 amino acids. CDR1 and CDR2 (germline): SGHDN, FVKESK. The CDR3 DNA follows: TGTGCCAGCAGCCAGGGAAGATTCGCTGGCTACACCTTC. Translation gives CASSQGRFAGYTF. The full variable domain, rest sourced from reference TRBV14 and TRBJ1-2, is EAGVTQFPSHSVIEKGQTVTLRCDPISGHDNLYWYRRVMGKEIKFLLHFVKESKQDESGMPNNRFLAERTGGTYSTLKVQPAELEDSGVYFCASSQGRFAGYTFGSGTRLTVV.

This clone showed up just a few times. This chain uses TRBV7-6 with TRBJ1-3; 9 bases are shared with TRBD1. Germline CDR1 reads SGHVS; CDR2 reads FNYEAQ. V trimming: 4 bases; J trimming: 3 bases; junction bases outside the gene matches: 10. The length of the CDR3 is 17 residues. For the CDR3, the DNA is TGTGCCAGCAGCTCGATCGGGGGGACAGGGTTTGGAAACACCATATATTTT. Translation: CASSSIGGTGFGNTIYF.

The genes are TRBV28 and TRBJ2-7; 7 bases are a match to TRBD2. CDR1 is MDHEN, CDR2 SYDVKM, per germline. With 1 base clipped from V and 4 bases from J, the junction kept 10 bases outside the gene matches. The CDR3 runs 16 residues. The CDR3 region has the DNA TGTGCCAGCAGTTTATATTTTGCGGGAGTGGTATACGAGCAGTACTTC. Translated: CASSLYFAGVVYEQYF.

The V call is TRBV7-8, the J call TRBJ2-1, with 8 bases matching TRBD1. With 10 bases clipped from V and 6 bases from J, the junction kept 8 bases outside the gene matches. The CDR3 extends over 13 amino acids. CDR1 and CDR2 from the germline V gene are SGHVS and FQNEAQ. This CDR3 reads CAITGGQSNEQFF. The CDR3 DNA reads as TGTGCCATCACAGGGGGACAGTCCAATGAGCAGTTCTTC.

The chain combines TRBV29-1 with TRBJ2-5; unclear D gene. The CDR3 is 12 residues long. Trimming left V 4 bases short and J 1 base short, with 7 bases between. Germline V gene sequence: CDR1 SQVTM, CDR2 ANQGSEA. CDR3 nucleotide sequence: TGCAGCGTTGGAAGCAGCCAAGAGACCCAGTACTTC. It specifies CSVGSSQETQYF.

The chain employs TRBV6-5 and TRBJ1-2; 8 positions agree with TRBD1. CDR3 length: 14 residues. Trimming took 6 bases from V and 4 from J; bases not matched to a gene: 7. Germline loops: CDR1 MNHEY, CDR2 SVGAGI. The CDR3 DNA reads as TGTGCCAGCAGGTCCGGGACAGGTTCCTATGGCTACACCTTC. Residues: CASRSGTGSYGYTF.

V and J are TRBV19 and TRBJ2-6, with 10 bases lining up with TRBD1. The V gene end was trimmed by 6 bases and the J gene end by 2 bases; junction bases not matched to a gene: 13. CDR3 size: 19 residues. In germline, CDR1 is LNHDA, CDR2 SQIVND (reference sequence). CDR3: CASSHGGTGELTGANVLTF. CDR3 nucleotide sequence: TGTGCCAGTAGCCATGGAGGGACAGGGGAATTAACTGGGGCCAACGTCCTGACTTTC.

CDR3 nucleotides: TGTGCCAGCAGCTCCCCAGACAGGGGCCGGGGCTACACCTTC. It codes for CASSSPDRGRGYTF. The chain has TRBV11-2 and TRBJ1-2, with 8 positions matching TRBD1. Losses at the gene ends were 4 bases for V and 8 bases for J; bases not matched to a gene: 9. The CDR3 is made up of 14 amino acids. Germline CDR1 reads SGHAT; CDR2 reads FQNNGV.

The chain uses TRBV6-6 and TRBJ1-6; 7 nucleotides line up with TRBD1. After removal of 7 bases from V and 6 bases from J, the junction contained 6 bases not matched to a gene. The CDR3 has 14 amino acids. CDR1 and CDR2 from the germline V gene are MNHNY and SVGAGI (reference sequence). The CDR3 sequence: CASTTGQINSPLHF. DNA for the CDR3: TGTGCCAGCACCACGGGACAGATTAATTCACCCCTCCACTTT.

This sequence joins TRBV19 and TRBJ2-5, with 9 bases lining up with TRBD1. The CDR3 consists of 13 residues. Germline values: CDR1 LNHDA, CDR2 SQIVND (reference sequence). The V gene end was trimmed by 4 bases and the J gene end by 4 bases; junction bases not matched to a gene: 1. Here the CDR3 DNA reads TGTGCCAGTAGTACACAGGGGGCAGAGACCCAGTACTTC. Its translation: CASSTQGAETQYF.

This chain connects TRBV7-2 to TRBJ1-1, with 8 bases fitting TRBD1. This CDR3 region has 14 residues. Trimming removed 4 bases from V and 4 bases from J; junction bases left unmatched: 5. Germline V gene data show CDR1 as SGHTA and CDR2 as FQGNSA. The CDR3 region has the DNA TGTGCCAGCAGCTCCAGGGGGCTGAGCACTGAAGCTTTCTTT. Protein: CASSSRGLSTEAFF.

This clone was recorded only once. This chain connects TRBV7-2 to TRBJ2-7, with D tentatively TRBD1 or TRBD2 (6 bases each). The germline CDR1 and CDR2 sequences are SGHTA and FQGNSA. Between the trimmed V and J ends, which lost 5 bases and 5 bases, there was a span of 19 bases. The CDR3 spans 15 residues. In nucleotides, the CDR3 is TGTGCCAGCAGCCCCCAGGGTGGGGGCGGGAACGAGCAGTACTTC. Translating gives CASSPQGGGGNEQYF.

The chain has TRBV19 and TRBJ2-2; D perhaps matches TRBD2 (6 bases). Germline-derived CDR1 and CDR2 are LNHDA and SQIVND (reference sequence). Trimming took 7 bases from V and 8 from J, leaving 20 bases between them. The CDR3 contains 15 residues. The CDR3 nucleotides read TGTGCCAGTACTTATCTGGCGGGGACTGGAGGGGAGCTGTTTTTT. Protein sequence: CASTYLAGTGGELFF.

The chain is built from TRBV25-1 and TRBJ2-1, with TRBD2 identical over 10 bases. V lost 4 bases to trimming and J lost 6 bases; unmatched junction nucleotides: 6. The CDR3 is made up of 15 amino acids. The germline gives CDR1 MGHDK, CDR2 SYGVNS. CDR3 nucleotide sequence: TGTGCCAGCAGTGCTCTAGCGGGGGCCACCAATGAGCAGTTCTTC. It encodes CASSALAGATNEQFF. Filled out from reference TRBV25-1 and TRBJ2-1, the complete variable domain reads EADIYQTPRYLVIGTGKKITLECSQTMGHDKMYWYQQDPGMELHLIHYSYGVNSTEKGDLSSESTVSRIRTEHFPLTLESARPSHTSQYLCASSALAGATNEQFFGPGTRLTVL.

The J gene is TRBJ1-2, the V gene TRBV27, with D perhaps TRBD1 (5 bases). V was pared by 2 bases and J by 5 bases, with 9 bases between. The length of the CDR3 is 13 residues. Looked up from germline, CDR1 is MNHEY and CDR2 is SMNVEV (reference sequence). In DNA form, the CDR3 reads TGTGCCAGCAGTTTACGGCAGGGTTATGGCTACACCTTC. It encodes CASSLRQGYGYTF.

The chain joins TRBV5-5 to TRBJ2-3, with D unresolved. This CDR3 contains 14 residues. Trimming removed 5 bases from V and 2 bases from J, with 12 bases in between. CDR1 and CDR2 (germline): SGHKS, YYEKEE (reference sequence). The CDR3 DNA reads TGTGCCAGCAGGCCGACCTCTAACACAGATACGCAGTATTTT. This translates into CASRPTSNTDTQYF.

This clone was counted once. V is TRBV2 and J is TRBJ2-2; D remains ambiguous. The ends were cut back, 2 bases at V and 3 bases at J, with 10 bases in the middle. Per germline, CDR1 SNHLY and CDR2 FYNNEI. The CDR3 consists of 15 residues. The CDR3 DNA reads TGTGCCAGCAGTGAAATTAGTTTTGACACCGGGGAGCTGTTTTTT. Protein: CASSEISFDTGELFF. The variable domain in full, completed from reference TRBV2 and TRBJ2-2, reads EPEVTQTPSHQVTQMGQEVILRCVPISNHLYFYWYRQILGQKVEFLVSFYNNEISEKSEIFDDQFSVERPDGSNFTLKIRSTKLEDSAMYFCASSEISFDTGELFFGEGSRLTVL.

The V and J genes are TRBV7-9 and TRBJ2-4, with 7 bases lining up with TRBD2. CDR1 is SEHNR and CDR2 is FQNEAQ in the germline V gene (reference sequence). CDR3 size: 17 residues. V shed 4 bases and J 3 bases; nucleotides not matched to a gene: 12. In nucleotides, the CDR3 is TGTGCCAGCAGCTCACTAGGTGGGGGGGGTAGCAAAAACATTCAGTACTTC. This codes for CASSSLGGGGSKNIQYF.

The chain couples TRBV7-2 to TRBJ2-4, with 7 bases that match TRBD2. The CDR3 totals 14 residues. With V trimmed by 3 bases and J by 5 bases, 4 bases remained unmatched. Germline values: CDR1 SGHTA, CDR2 FQGNSA. The CDR3 is CASSFGLGENIQYF. CDR3 DNA sequence: TGTGCCAGCAGCTTCGGACTAGGTGAAAACATTCAGTACTTC. The whole variable domain, remainder taken from reference TRBV7-2 and TRBJ2-4, is GAGVSQSPSNKVTEKGKDVELRCDPISGHTALYWYRQSLGQGLEFLIYFQGNSAPDKSGLPSDRFSAERTGGSVSTLTIQRTQQEDSAVYLCASSFGLGENIQYFGAGTRLSVL.